A single count supports the clone carrying this T cell receptor (beta chain). The antigen remains unidentified. This sample was included in a study of cytomegalovirus exposure and HLA in healthy donors. Separation from the 666-subject first cohort characterized the approximately 120-subject validation cohort, to which the donors belonged. Findings of the study overall: Listed as cytomegalovirus-associated were about 160 TCR beta chains.

Repertoires were generated with immunoSEQ multiplex PCR, while TCRdb's copy carries only in-frame clones and drops some. The table shows some 73,000 clones, with around 90% occurring only once. In germline, CDR1 is MGHRA, CDR2 YSYEKL. CDR3 length: 14 residues. V was shortened by 1 base and J by 7 bases, with 11 bases between the two germline ends. This sequence was found in a woman under 30 in good health and CMV-seropositive. The chain combines TRBV4-1 with TRBJ1-5, with a tentative D call TRBD1 (5 bases). Sequencing was carried out using PBMCs. The CDR3, as DNA: TGCGCCAGCAGCCAAGGCGGGGGTTGGCAGCCCCAGCATTTT. It translates to CASSQGGGWQPQHF.